Presented here are 2 T cell receptor beta chains from one specimen sequenced in a study of neurological immune-mediated disorders. TCRdb called the 5' RACE reads again in MiXCR, with one record for every CDR3 protein. The table has around 46,000 distinct CDR3 sequences, roughly 4.4% seen once; the top ten hold approximately 5.4%. Sequenced: PBMCs. These receptor sequences come from an older woman with multiple sclerosis.

This clonotype was counted at least ten times. This chain uses TRBV6-1 with TRBJ2-7; D perhaps matches TRBD2 (7 bases). Between the trimmed V and J ends, which lost 6 bases and 0 bases, there was a span of 15 bases. CDR1 and CDR2 (germline): MNHNS, SASEGT. The CDR3 extends over 15 amino acids. The DNA of the CDR3 is TGTGCCAGCAGCCCTGGGGGGGCCCTCTCCTACGAGCAGTACGTC. Translated: CASSPGGALSYEQYV.

This clonotype occurred many times. This chain connects TRBV20-1 to TRBJ2-2, with 11 bases fitting TRBD2. The CDR3 spans 15 residues. With V trimmed by 4 bases and J by 7 bases, 8 bases remained unmatched. The germline CDR1 and CDR2 sequences are DFQATT and SNEGSKA (reference sequence). The CDR3: CSANKLAGVDGELFF. The CDR3 DNA reads as TGCAGTGCTAATAAACTAGCGGGAGTAGACGGGGAGCTGTTTTTT.